This T cell receptor (beta chain) was captured in a study of T cell repertoires in cytomegalovirus infection. Study-wide findings and caveats: What dominated the ex vivo response were HLA-C-restricted CMV-specific TCR beta clonotypes.

Per the germline V gene, CDR1 is SGHRS and CDR2 is YFSETQ. Trimming pared 0 bases from V and 2 bases from J, leaving 11 bases between. The CDR3 has 16 residues. In TCRdb, the reads were re-called with MiXCR into one record per CDR3 protein. The table records 150,000 or so distinct CDR3 sequences, under 20% of them present only once. A note on this clonotype: Its antigen is as yet unknown.

Sequenced material: CD8+ T cells from PBMCs. This chain connects TRBV5-1 to TRBJ2-2; TRBD2 is a possible D gene (5 bases). The sequence derives from a human donor in good health (CMV status not recorded). Some clones in this sample may be carry-over from other donors' samples. The CDR3 nucleotides are TGCGCCAGCAGCTTGGCGGGGAACTCCAACACCGGGGAGCTGTTTTTT. It translates to CASSLAGNSNTGELFF.